The present T cell receptor (beta chain) was sequenced within a study of blood T cell repertoires in COVID-19. As for the study in general: Material from acute and convalescent COVID-19 was sourced from the United States, Italy and Spain. PBMCs, B-cell-depleted T cells, or T cells provided the cDNA or gDNA that made up the material.

CDR1 and CDR2 from the germline V gene are LNHDA and SQIVND (reference sequence). V was clipped by 7 bases and J by 3 bases; unmatched bases: 14. The CDR3 extends over 17 amino acids. Clones were read by immunoSEQ multiplex PCR, and TCRdb kept only the in-frame ones, dropping some. The sample lists under 250,000 clones; approximately 83% were seen once. This clone was recorded once. The chain joins TRBV19 to TRBJ2-3; 9 bases agree with TRBD2. Input material: peripheral blood. The receptor's source is a woman aged 60-75 years with acute or convalescent COVID-19. CDR3 loop: CASTPYGGGAITDTQYF. The CDR3, as DNA: TGTGCCAGTACCCCGTATGGCGGGGGGGCCATAACAGATACGCAGTATTTT.